These T cell receptor gamma chains were read from a single sample in a study of Vδ1+ human thymocytes. TCRdb processed the multiplex PCR reads again with the CATT caller. The sample has approximately 20,000 gamma-chain clones, approximately 13% seen once. Specimen: Vdelta1+ gamma-delta thymocytes from the thymus. Every receptor here comes from a child under three years old who had congenital heart surgery. The CDR3 runs from the conserved cysteine through the conserved F or W. The size field is filled for only some rows; it gives once, few, many or a size class.

>TRGJ1/TRGJ2|few|TRGV4
TGTGCCACCTGGGACCAAATTTATTATAAGAAACTCTTT
CATWDQIYYKKLF
>TRGJ1/TRGJ2|few|TRGV9
TGTGCCTTGTGGGAGGCAGGAAAGAAACTCTTT
CALWEAGKKLF
>TRGJ1/TRGJ2|NA|TRGV2
TGTGCCACCTGGGACGGGTTGGATTATTATAAGAAACTCTTT
CATWDGLDYYKKLF
>TRGJ1/TRGJ2|once|TRGV9
TGTGCCTTGTGGGAGTTCCCTAGGGATAAGAAACTCTTT
CALWEFPRDKKLF
>TRGJ1/TRGJ2|medium-sized|TRGV9
TGTGCCTTGTGGGTGTATTATTATAAGAAACTCTTT
CALWVYYYKKLF
>TRGJP2|NA|TRGV8
TGTGCCACCTGGACGGGGAATAGTAGTGATTGGATCAAGACGTTT
CATWTGNSSDWIKTF
>TRGJ1/TRGJ2|few|TRGV9
TGTGCCTTGTGGGGCCTTTATTATAAGAAACTCTTT
CALWGLYYKKLF
>TRGJ1/TRGJ2|few|TRGV9
TGTGCCTTGTGGGAGGCCGCCAATTATTATAAGAAACTCTTT
CALWEAANYYKKLF
>TRGJ1/TRGJ2|NA|TRGV2
TGTGCCACCTGCCGGCGGAAAAAGAAACTCTTT
CATCRRKKKLF
>TRGJP2|NA|TRGV8
TGTGCCACCTGGGATAGGCCTGAGGATAGTAGTGATTGGATCAAGACGTTT
CATWDRPEDSSDWIKTF
>TRGJ1/TRGJ2|few|TRGV4
TGTGCCACCTGGGACCCTGGGGAGAAACTCTTT
CATWDPGEKLF
>TRGJ1/TRGJ2|few|TRGV4
TGTGCCACCTGGGATGGGCCGGTAGGTTATAAGAAACTCTTT
CATWDGPVGYKKLF
>TRGJ1/TRGJ2|few|TRGV8
TGTGCCACCTGGGACCCTAATAAGAAACTCTTT
CATWDPNKKLF
>TRGJP1|few|TRGV8
TGTGCCACCTGGACCTCCATTCGCACTGGTTGGTTCAAGATATTT
CATWTSIRTGWFKIF
>TRGJ1/TRGJ2|few|TRGV9
TGTGCCTTGTGGGAGGAAAATAAGAAACTCTTT
CALWEENKKLF